Listed below are T cell receptor beta chains from one sample, sequenced in a study of blood T cell repertoires in COVID-19. Profiling relied on immunoSEQ multiplex PCR, and the TCRdb table lists in-frame clones only, not all of them. The repertoire consists of around 68,000 clones, with about nine tenths occurring once and the leading ten covering under 7%. Sequencing used peripheral blood. The receptors come from a man in his fifties or sixties with active COVID-19. CDR3s include the opening cysteine and the closing phenylalanine or tryptophan. Each record gives: clone size, J gene, V gene, D gene, CDR3 protein, CDR3 DNA. D genes are given only for firm matches. The size entry is marked missing in some rows and otherwise reads once, few, many or a size class.

clone_size: NA; j_call: TRBJ2-3; v_call: TRBV5-1; d_call: TRBD2; cdr3_aa: CASRGGLAGPSSTDTQYF; cdr3_nt: TGCGCCAGCAGGGGGGGACTAGCGGGGCCTTCTAGCACAGATACGCAGTATTTT
clone_size: NA; j_call: TRBJ1-6; v_call: TRBV11-2; d_call: NA; cdr3_aa: CASSPTGPNSPLHF; cdr3_nt: TGTGCCAGCAGCCCGACAGGCCCGAATTCACCCCTCCACTTT
clone_size: NA; j_call: TRBJ2-7; v_call: TRBV9; d_call: TRBD1; cdr3_aa: CASSVEPAGQGYEQYF; cdr3_nt: TGTGCCAGCAGCGTAGAGCCCGCGGGACAGGGATACGAGCAGTACTTC
clone_size: NA; j_call: TRBJ1-4; v_call: TRBV19; d_call: TRBD1; cdr3_aa: CASSISTGATNEKLFF; cdr3_nt: TGTGCCAGTAGTATATCGACAGGGGCAACTAATGAAAAACTGTTTTTT
clone_size: NA; j_call: TRBJ1-4; v_call: TRBV7-9; d_call: TRBD1; cdr3_aa: CASSLGVGQGVEKLFF; cdr3_nt: TGTGCCAGCAGCTTAGGAGTGGGACAGGGAGTCGAAAAACTGTTTTTT
clone_size: NA; j_call: TRBJ1-4; v_call: TRBV28; d_call: NA; cdr3_aa: CASSLQGSATNEKLFF; cdr3_nt: TGTGCCAGCAGTTTACAGGGAAGTGCAACTAATGAAAAACTGTTTTTT
clone_size: few; j_call: TRBJ1-3; v_call: TRBV11-2; d_call: NA; cdr3_aa: CASSLARVAGNTIYF; cdr3_nt: TGTGCCAGCAGCTTAGCCCGGGTTGCTGGAAACACCATATATTTT
clone_size: NA; j_call: TRBJ2-3; v_call: TRBV19; d_call: NA; cdr3_aa: CASSREGSSSTDTQYF; cdr3_nt: TGTGCCAGTAGTCGCGAGGGATCCTCTAGCACAGATACGCAGTATTTT
clone_size: NA; j_call: TRBJ1-1; v_call: TRBV29-1; d_call: NA; cdr3_aa: CSVDRMNTEAFF; cdr3_nt: TGCAGCGTTGACAGGATGAACACTGAAGCTTTCTTT
clone_size: NA; j_call: TRBJ2-3; v_call: TRBV7-2; d_call: TRBD2; cdr3_aa: CASSLRAGGMTDTQYF; cdr3_nt: TGTGCCAGCAGCTTAAGGGCGGGAGGGATGACAGATACGCAGTATTTT
clone_size: NA; j_call: TRBJ2-1; v_call: TRBV30; d_call: TRBD1; cdr3_aa: CAWSRQGGEQFF; cdr3_nt: TGTGCCTGGAGTAGACAGGGCGGTGAGCAGTTCTTC
clone_size: few; j_call: TRBJ1-5; v_call: TRBV25-1; d_call: NA; cdr3_aa: CASSGTVHNQPQHF; cdr3_nt: TGTGCCAGCAGTGGGACAGTCCACAATCAGCCCCAGCATTTT
clone_size: NA; j_call: TRBJ2-7; v_call: TRBV30; d_call: NA; cdr3_aa: CAWRGSGSYEQYF; cdr3_nt: TGTGCCTGGAGGGGCAGCGGATCCTACGAGCAGTACTTC
clone_size: NA; j_call: TRBJ2-7; v_call: TRBV18; d_call: TRBD1; cdr3_aa: CASSQGTGPYEQYF; cdr3_nt: TGTGCCAGCTCTCAAGGGACAGGGCCCTACGAGCAGTACTTC
clone_size: once; j_call: TRBJ1-2; v_call: TRBV19; d_call: TRBD1; cdr3_aa: CASSIGTRQGYGYTF; cdr3_nt: TGTGCCAGTAGTATAGGCACAAGACAGGGGTATGGCTACACCTTC
clone_size: NA; j_call: TRBJ1-4; v_call: TRBV6-1; d_call: TRBD1; cdr3_aa: CASSEALGTGGPEKLFF; cdr3_nt: TGTGCCAGCAGTGAAGCGCTAGGGACAGGGGGCCCTGAAAAACTGTTTTTT
clone_size: NA; j_call: TRBJ2-2; v_call: TRBV5-1; d_call: NA; cdr3_aa: CASSSSTAGLTGELFF; cdr3_nt: TGCGCCAGCAGCTCCTCCACGGCGGGACTTACCGGGGAGCTGTTTTTT
clone_size: NA; j_call: TRBJ2-7; v_call: TRBV27; d_call: TRBD1; cdr3_aa: CASSFRQGGTYEQYF; cdr3_nt: TGTGCCAGCAGTTTCAGACAGGGGGGCACCTACGAGCAGTACTTC
clone_size: NA; j_call: TRBJ2-3; v_call: TRBV7-2; d_call: TRBD2; cdr3_aa: CASSLAGAGPTDTQYF; cdr3_nt: TGTGCCAGCAGCTTAGCTGGAGCGGGACCCACAGATACGCAGTATTTT
clone_size: NA; j_call: TRBJ1-4; v_call: TRBV7-9; d_call: NA; cdr3_aa: CASSLAAGSAANEKLFF; cdr3_nt: TGTGCCAGCAGCTTAGCGGCCGGGTCAGCGGCTAATGAAAAACTGTTTTTT
clone_size: NA; j_call: TRBJ1-1; v_call: TRBV6-2/TRBV6-3; d_call: TRBD1; cdr3_aa: CASSYSTGTGGLNTEAFF; cdr3_nt: TGTGCCAGCAGTTACTCCACCGGGACAGGGGGCTTGAACACTGAAGCTTTCTTT
clone_size: few; j_call: TRBJ1-2; v_call: TRBV6-5; d_call: TRBD1; cdr3_aa: CASSYSRTGGNYGYTF; cdr3_nt: TGTGCCAGCAGTTATTCCCGGACAGGGGGTAACTATGGCTACACCTTC
clone_size: NA; j_call: TRBJ2-5; v_call: TRBV15; d_call: NA; cdr3_aa: CATSRDVAGMETQYF; cdr3_nt: TGTGCCACCAGCAGAGATGTTGCGGGGATGGAGACCCAGTACTTC
clone_size: few; j_call: TRBJ2-7; v_call: TRBV5-1; d_call: NA; cdr3_aa: CASSLTPSSYEQYF; cdr3_nt: TGCGCCAGCAGCTTGACTCCGAGCTCCTACGAGCAGTACTTC
clone_size: NA; j_call: TRBJ1-4; v_call: TRBV3-1/TRBV3-2; d_call: NA; cdr3_aa: CASSGRTAEKLFF; cdr3_nt: TGTGCCAGCAGCGGTAGGACAGCTGAAAAACTGTTTTTT
clone_size: NA; j_call: TRBJ1-2; v_call: TRBV7-9; d_call: NA; cdr3_aa: CASRGGRGGGYTF; cdr3_nt: TGTGCCAGCAGGGGAGGTAGGGGCGGTGGCTACACCTTC
clone_size: NA; j_call: TRBJ1-3; v_call: TRBV6-5; d_call: TRBD1; cdr3_aa: CASRSLQGGGNTIYF; cdr3_nt: TGTGCCAGCAGGAGCCTACAGGGGGGCGGAAACACCATATATTTT
clone_size: NA; j_call: TRBJ2-2; v_call: TRBV5-5; d_call: TRBD1; cdr3_aa: CASTPGQTNTGELFF; cdr3_nt: TGTGCCAGCACACCGGGACAGACGAACACCGGGGAGCTGTTTTTT
clone_size: NA; j_call: TRBJ2-7; v_call: TRBV30; d_call: TRBD1; cdr3_aa: CAWRERQGAPYEQYF; cdr3_nt: TGTGCCTGGCGAGAGAGACAGGGGGCCCCTTACGAGCAGTACTTC
clone_size: NA; j_call: TRBJ1-5; v_call: TRBV29-1; d_call: NA; cdr3_aa: CSARQDADQPQHF; cdr3_nt: TGCAGCGCCCGACAGGACGCGGATCAGCCCCAGCATTTT
clone_size: NA; j_call: TRBJ2-5; v_call: TRBV5-1; d_call: TRBD2; cdr3_aa: CASSLTSVQETQYF; cdr3_nt: TGCGCCAGCAGCTTGACTAGCGTCCAAGAGACCCAGTACTTC
clone_size: once; j_call: TRBJ2-5; v_call: TRBV7-9; d_call: TRBD1; cdr3_aa: CASSLVSGGGETQYF; cdr3_nt: TGTGCCAGCAGCTTAGTTTCAGGGGGCGGTGAGACCCAGTACTTC
clone_size: NA; j_call: TRBJ1-2; v_call: TRBV11-2; d_call: TRBD1; cdr3_aa: CASSLTGTGQGYTF; cdr3_nt: TGTGCCAGCAGCTTAACCGGGACAGGTCAAGGCTACACCTTC
clone_size: NA; j_call: TRBJ1-3; v_call: TRBV7-2; d_call: TRBD1; cdr3_aa: CASSLVSGGAGNTIYF; cdr3_nt: TGTGCCAGCAGCTTAGTGTCAGGGGGAGCTGGAAACACCATATATTTT
clone_size: NA; j_call: TRBJ2-3; v_call: TRBV9; d_call: NA; cdr3_aa: CASSVYGQGTDTQYF; cdr3_nt: TGTGCCAGCAGCGTTTACGGACAAGGCACAGATACGCAGTATTTT
clone_size: few; j_call: TRBJ2-1; v_call: TRBV7-9; d_call: NA; cdr3_aa: CASSLGSYNEQFF; cdr3_nt: TGTGCCAGCAGCTTGGGCAGCTACAATGAGCAGTTCTTC
clone_size: NA; j_call: TRBJ1-1; v_call: TRBV29-1; d_call: TRBD1; cdr3_aa: CSVSPSGTGSEAFF; cdr3_nt: TGCAGCGTTTCACCCTCCGGGACAGGGAGTGAAGCTTTCTTT
clone_size: NA; j_call: TRBJ2-5; v_call: TRBV11-2; d_call: NA; cdr3_aa: CASSLFQGETQYF; cdr3_nt: TGTGCCAGCAGCCTGTTCCAGGGGGAGACCCAGTACTTC
clone_size: NA; j_call: TRBJ2-3; v_call: TRBV10-3; d_call: TRBD2; cdr3_aa: CAIRVAGGTDTQYF; cdr3_nt: TGTGCCATCAGAGTGGCGGGAGGCACAGATACGCAGTATTTT
clone_size: NA; j_call: TRBJ2-3; v_call: TRBV5-1; d_call: NA; cdr3_aa: CASSSQGGQDTQYF; cdr3_nt: TGCGCCAGCAGCAGTCAGGGGGGCCAGGATACGCAGTATTTT
clone_size: NA; j_call: TRBJ1-5; v_call: TRBV19; d_call: TRBD1; cdr3_aa: CASSPQGTGHQPQHF; cdr3_nt: TGTGCCAGTAGTCCCCAGGGGACAGGGCATCAGCCCCAGCATTTT
clone_size: NA; j_call: TRBJ2-1; v_call: TRBV2; d_call: TRBD2; cdr3_aa: CASFLAGGNEQFF; cdr3_nt: TGTGCCAGCTTCCTAGCGGGGGGGAATGAGCAGTTCTTC
clone_size: NA; j_call: TRBJ1-1; v_call: TRBV28; d_call: NA; cdr3_aa: CASSLTGGGRRLPITEAFF; cdr3_nt: TGTGCCAGCAGTTTAACCGGGGGGGGGCGCCGCCTGCCTATCACTGAAGCTTTCTTT
clone_size: few; j_call: TRBJ2-7; v_call: TRBV11-2; d_call: NA; cdr3_aa: CASSLAGVGYYEQYF; cdr3_nt: TGTGCCAGCAGCTTAGCAGGGGTAGGGTACTACGAGCAGTACTTC
clone_size: NA; j_call: TRBJ2-3; v_call: TRBV9; d_call: NA; cdr3_aa: CASSVGGKTDTQYF; cdr3_nt: TGTGCCAGCAGCGTAGGCGGAAAAACAGATACGCAGTATTTT
clone_size: NA; j_call: TRBJ1-3; v_call: TRBV18; d_call: NA; cdr3_aa: CASSPDRFGNTIYF; cdr3_nt: TGTGCCAGCTCACCCGACAGGTTTGGAAACACCATATATTTT
clone_size: once; j_call: TRBJ2-1; v_call: TRBV15; d_call: NA; cdr3_aa: CATSGYREQFF; cdr3_nt: TGTGCCACCAGCGGATACAGGGAGCAGTTCTTC
clone_size: NA; j_call: TRBJ2-1; v_call: TRBV10-3; d_call: NA; cdr3_aa: CAISESLTGSYNEQFF; cdr3_nt: TGTGCCATCAGTGAGTCCTTGACGGGATCCTACAATGAGCAGTTCTTC
clone_size: NA; j_call: TRBJ2-1; v_call: TRBV15; d_call: NA; cdr3_aa: CATSRRTMSVEQFF; cdr3_nt: TGTGCCACCAGCAGAAGGACTATGTCCGTCGAGCAGTTCTTC
clone_size: NA; j_call: TRBJ2-7; v_call: TRBV4-1; d_call: TRBD1; cdr3_aa: CASSQDQFPRTGSPYEQYF; cdr3_nt: TGCGCCAGCAGCCAAGATCAGTTCCCGCGGACAGGGTCTCCCTACGAGCAGTACTTC
clone_size: NA; j_call: TRBJ2-5; v_call: TRBV28; d_call: TRBD2; cdr3_aa: CASSLMRGETQYF; cdr3_nt: TGTGCCAGCAGTTTAATGCGGGGGGAGACCCAGTACTTC
clone_size: NA; j_call: TRBJ1-2; v_call: TRBV28; d_call: TRBD1; cdr3_aa: CASSFGQGVNYGYTF; cdr3_nt: TGTGCCAGCAGTTTCGGACAGGGGGTCAACTATGGCTACACCTTC
clone_size: NA; j_call: TRBJ2-7; v_call: TRBV6-6; d_call: TRBD1; cdr3_aa: CASSHRQGFYEQYF; cdr3_nt: TGTGCCAGCAGTCATAGACAGGGGTTCTACGAGCAGTACTTC
clone_size: NA; j_call: TRBJ2-5; v_call: TRBV5-1; d_call: TRBD2; cdr3_aa: CASSLFQTSGSTETQYF; cdr3_nt: TGCGCCAGCAGCTTGTTCCAGACTAGCGGGAGCACGGAGACCCAGTACTTC
clone_size: NA; j_call: TRBJ2-5; v_call: TRBV7-2; d_call: TRBD2; cdr3_aa: CASSFSSGGAGETQYF; cdr3_nt: TGTGCCAGCAGCTTTAGTAGCGGGGGGGCCGGGGAGACCCAGTACTTC
clone_size: NA; j_call: TRBJ1-5; v_call: TRBV28; d_call: TRBD1; cdr3_aa: CASSLLRGHRRSFQPQHF; cdr3_nt: TGTGCCAGCAGTTTATTGAGGGGGCACCGGCGGAGTTTCCAGCCCCAGCATTTT